The text below deals with one TCR beta chain. Its antigen is still unknown. These data are taken from a study of cytomegalovirus exposure and HLA in healthy donors. For the study at large: Both the roughly 120 validation repertoires and the roughly 700 first-cohort repertoires used the same platform, as reported by a later analysis.

The study drew the donors from its approximately 120-subject validation cohort, separate from the roughly 670-subject first cohort. The data were produced by immunoSEQ multiplex PCR, yet TCRdb's version contains in-frame clones alone and is incomplete. The sample has 200,000 to 250,000 clones, 80% to 90% seen once. Overall study findings and caveats: It was 150 to 200 TCR beta chains that were listed as cytomegalovirus-associated. Specificity of three CMV-associated chains for CMV antigens was verified in vitro.

Trimming pared 3 bases from V and 2 bases from J, leaving 14 bases between. Germline CDR1 and CDR2: SGHTA and FQGNSA. The CDR3 consists of 16 residues. The chain links TRBV7-2 to TRBJ1-5; D possibly corresponds to TRBD1 (6 bases). The sequence was obtained from a man younger than 35 in good health and CMV-seronegative. Source material: PBMCs. The CDR3 protein is CASSFDPRTGNQPQHF. The CDR3 DNA is TGTGCCAGCAGCTTCGACCCGCGGACAGGCAATCAGCCCCAGCATTTT.